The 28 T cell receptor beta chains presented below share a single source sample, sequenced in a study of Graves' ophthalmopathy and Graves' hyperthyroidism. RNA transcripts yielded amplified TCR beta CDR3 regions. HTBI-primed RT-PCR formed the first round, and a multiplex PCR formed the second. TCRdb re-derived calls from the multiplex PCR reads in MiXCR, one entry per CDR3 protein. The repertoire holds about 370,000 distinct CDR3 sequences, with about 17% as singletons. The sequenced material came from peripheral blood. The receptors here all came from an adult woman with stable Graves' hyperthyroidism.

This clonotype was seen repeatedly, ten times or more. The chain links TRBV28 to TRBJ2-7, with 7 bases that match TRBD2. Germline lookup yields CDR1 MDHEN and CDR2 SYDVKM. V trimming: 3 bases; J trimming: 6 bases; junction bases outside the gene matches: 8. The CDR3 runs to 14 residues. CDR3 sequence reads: CASSFLAERGEQYF. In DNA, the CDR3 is TGTGCCAGCAGTTTCCTAGCGGAGCGGGGCGAGCAGTACTTC. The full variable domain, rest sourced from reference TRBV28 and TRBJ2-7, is DVKVTQSSRYLVKRTGEKVFLECVQDMDHENMFWYRQDPGLGLRLIYFSYDVKMKEKGDIPEGYSVSREKKERFSLILESASTNQTSMYLCASSFLAERGEQYFGPGTRLTVT.

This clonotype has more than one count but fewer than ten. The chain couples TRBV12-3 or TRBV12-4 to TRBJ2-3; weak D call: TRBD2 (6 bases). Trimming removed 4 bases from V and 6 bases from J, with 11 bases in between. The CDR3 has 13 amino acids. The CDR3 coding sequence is TGTGCCAGCAGTTCGGACTACTTGGATACGCAGTATTTT. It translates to CASSSDYLDTQYF.

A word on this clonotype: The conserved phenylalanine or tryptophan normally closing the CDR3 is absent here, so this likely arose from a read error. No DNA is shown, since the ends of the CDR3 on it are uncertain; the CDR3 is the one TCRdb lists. The CDR3: CAWSGDAAYERYS. The chain has TRBV30 and TRBJ2-7; TRBD1, the D gene given by the table, was not confirmed from the DNA. Including both end residues, the CDR3 is 13 amino acids long. Germline V gene sequence: CDR1 GTSNPN, CDR2 SVGIG (reference sequence).

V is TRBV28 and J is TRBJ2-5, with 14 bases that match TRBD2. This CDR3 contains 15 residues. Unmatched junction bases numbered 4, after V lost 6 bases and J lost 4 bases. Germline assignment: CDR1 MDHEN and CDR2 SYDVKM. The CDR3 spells CASRRLAGGLETQYF. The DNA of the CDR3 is TGTGCCAGCAGGCGACTAGCGGGGGGGTTAGAGACCCAGTACTTC.

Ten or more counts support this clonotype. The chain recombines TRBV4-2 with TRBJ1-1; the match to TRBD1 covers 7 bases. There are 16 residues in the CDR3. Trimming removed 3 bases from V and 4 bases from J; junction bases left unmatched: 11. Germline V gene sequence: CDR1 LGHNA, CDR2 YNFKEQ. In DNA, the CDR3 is TGTGCCAGCAGCCATCGAATACAGGGGAGAGGCACTGAAGCTTTCTTT. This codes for CASSHRIQGRGTEAFF.

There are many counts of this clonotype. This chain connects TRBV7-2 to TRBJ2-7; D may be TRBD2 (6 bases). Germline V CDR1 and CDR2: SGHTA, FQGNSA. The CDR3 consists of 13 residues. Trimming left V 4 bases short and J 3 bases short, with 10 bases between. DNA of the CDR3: TGTGCCAGCAGCTCTACTAGCAGCTACGAGCAGTACTTC. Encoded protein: CASSSTSSYEQYF.

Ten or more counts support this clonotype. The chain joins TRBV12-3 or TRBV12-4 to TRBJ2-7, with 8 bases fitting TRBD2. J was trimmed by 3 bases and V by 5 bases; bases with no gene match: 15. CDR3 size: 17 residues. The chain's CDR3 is CASSPGTSGPRGYEQYF. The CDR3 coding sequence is TGTGCCAGCAGTCCGGGTACTAGCGGACCTAGGGGCTACGAGCAGTACTTC.

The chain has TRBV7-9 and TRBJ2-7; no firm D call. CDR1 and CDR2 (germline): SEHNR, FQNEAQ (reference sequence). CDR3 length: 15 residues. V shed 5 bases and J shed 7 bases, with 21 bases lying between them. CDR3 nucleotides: TGTGCCAGCAGCCAAGGACGCCGGCACGAATTGGAGCAGTACTTC. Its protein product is CASSQGRRHELEQYF.

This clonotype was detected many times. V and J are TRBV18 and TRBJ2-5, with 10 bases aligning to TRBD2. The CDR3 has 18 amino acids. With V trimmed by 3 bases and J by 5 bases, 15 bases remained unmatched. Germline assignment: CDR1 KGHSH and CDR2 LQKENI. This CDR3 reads CASSPTLVDLAGEETQYF. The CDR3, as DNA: TGTGCCAGCTCACCGACTCTGGTCGATCTAGCGGGAGAGGAGACCCAGTACTTC. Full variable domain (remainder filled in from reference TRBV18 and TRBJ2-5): NAGVMQNPRHLVRRRGQEARLRCSPMKGHSHVYWYRQLPEEGLKFMVYLQKENIIDESGMPKERFSAEFPKEGPSILRIQQVVRGDSAAYFCASSPTLVDLAGEETQYFGPGTRLLVL.

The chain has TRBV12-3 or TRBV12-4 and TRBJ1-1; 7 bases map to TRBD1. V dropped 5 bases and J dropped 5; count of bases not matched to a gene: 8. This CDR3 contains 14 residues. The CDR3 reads CASSRPGTETEAFF. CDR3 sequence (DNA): TGTGCCAGCAGTCGCCCTGGGACAGAGACTGAAGCTTTCTTT.

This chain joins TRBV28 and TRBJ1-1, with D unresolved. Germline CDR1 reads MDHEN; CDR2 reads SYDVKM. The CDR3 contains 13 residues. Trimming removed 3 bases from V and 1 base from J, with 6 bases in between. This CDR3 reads CASSFFPNTEAFF. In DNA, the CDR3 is TGTGCCAGCAGTTTTTTCCCGAACACTGAAGCTTTCTTT.

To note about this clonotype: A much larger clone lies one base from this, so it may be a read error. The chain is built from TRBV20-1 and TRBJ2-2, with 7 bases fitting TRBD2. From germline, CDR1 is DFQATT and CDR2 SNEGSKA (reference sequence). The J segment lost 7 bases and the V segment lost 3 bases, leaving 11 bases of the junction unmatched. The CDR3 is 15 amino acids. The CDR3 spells CSASRGGSGIGELFF. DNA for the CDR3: TGCAGTGCTAGTCGGGGCGGGAGTGGTATCGGGGAGCTGTTTTTT.

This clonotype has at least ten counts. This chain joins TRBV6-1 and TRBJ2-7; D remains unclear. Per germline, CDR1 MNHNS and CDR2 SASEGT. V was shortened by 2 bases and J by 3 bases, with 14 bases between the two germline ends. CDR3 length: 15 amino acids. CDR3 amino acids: CASSESLAGFYEQYF. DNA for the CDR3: TGTGCCAGCAGTGAATCCCTCGCAGGCTTCTACGAGCAGTACTTC.

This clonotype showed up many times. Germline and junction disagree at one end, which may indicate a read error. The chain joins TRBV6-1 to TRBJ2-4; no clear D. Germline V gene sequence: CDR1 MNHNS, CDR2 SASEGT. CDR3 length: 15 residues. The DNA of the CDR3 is TGTGCCAGCAGTGGTTTGGGCTCCGCCAAAAACATTAAGTACTTC. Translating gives CASSGLGSAKNIKYF.

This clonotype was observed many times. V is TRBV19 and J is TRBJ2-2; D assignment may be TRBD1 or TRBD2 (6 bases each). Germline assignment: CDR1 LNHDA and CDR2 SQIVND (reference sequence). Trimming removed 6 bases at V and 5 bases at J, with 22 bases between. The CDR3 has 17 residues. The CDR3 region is CASRNDPGTQGTGELFF. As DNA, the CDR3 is TGTGCCAGTAGGAACGATCCCGGGACTCAGGGGACCGGGGAGCTGTTTTTT.

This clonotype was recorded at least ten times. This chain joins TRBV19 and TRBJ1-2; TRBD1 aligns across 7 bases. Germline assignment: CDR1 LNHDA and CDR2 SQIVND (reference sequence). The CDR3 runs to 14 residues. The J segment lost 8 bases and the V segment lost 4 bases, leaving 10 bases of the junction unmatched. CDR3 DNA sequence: TGTGCCAGTAGTACCCCGACAGGGTTGAGAGGCTACACCTTC. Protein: CASSTPTGLRGYTF. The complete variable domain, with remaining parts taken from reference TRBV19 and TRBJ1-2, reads DGGITQSPKYLFRKEGQNVTLSCEQNLNHDAMYWYRQDPGQGLRLIYYSQIVNDFQKGDIAEGYSVSREKKESFPLTVTSAQKNPTAFYLCASSTPTGLRGYTFGSGTRLTVV.

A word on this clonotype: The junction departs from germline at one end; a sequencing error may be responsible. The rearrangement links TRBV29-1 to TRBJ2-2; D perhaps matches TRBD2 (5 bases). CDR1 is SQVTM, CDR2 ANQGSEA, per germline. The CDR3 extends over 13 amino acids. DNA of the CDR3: TGCAGCGTTACTGAATGGGAAGTTGGGGAGCTGTGGTTT. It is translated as CSVTEWEVGELWF.

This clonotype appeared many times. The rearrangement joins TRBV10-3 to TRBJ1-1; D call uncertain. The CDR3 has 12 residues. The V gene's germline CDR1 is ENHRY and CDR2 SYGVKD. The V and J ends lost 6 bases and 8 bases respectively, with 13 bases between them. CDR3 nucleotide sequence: TGTGCCATCAGCCTCGACGAGTCGGAAGCTTTCTTT. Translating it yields CAISLDESEAFF.

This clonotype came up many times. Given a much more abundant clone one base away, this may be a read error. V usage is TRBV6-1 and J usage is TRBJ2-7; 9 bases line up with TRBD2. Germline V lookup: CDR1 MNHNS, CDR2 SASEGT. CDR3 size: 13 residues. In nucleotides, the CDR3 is TGTGCCAGCGGACTAGCGTCCTCCTACGAGCGGTACTTC. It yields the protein CASGLASSYERYF.

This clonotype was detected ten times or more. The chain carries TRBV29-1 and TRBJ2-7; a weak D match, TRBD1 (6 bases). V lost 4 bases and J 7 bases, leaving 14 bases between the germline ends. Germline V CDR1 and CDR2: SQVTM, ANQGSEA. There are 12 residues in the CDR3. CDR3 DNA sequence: TGCAGCGTTGGGAAAGGGGGTGGAGAGCAGTACTTC. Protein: CSVGKGGGEQYF.

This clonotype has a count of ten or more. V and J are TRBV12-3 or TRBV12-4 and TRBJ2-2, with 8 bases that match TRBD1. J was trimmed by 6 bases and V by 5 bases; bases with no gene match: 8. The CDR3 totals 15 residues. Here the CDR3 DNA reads TGTGCCAGCAGTCTCAGGGGGCGTAACGCCGGGGAGCTGTTTTTT. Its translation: CASSLRGRNAGELFF.

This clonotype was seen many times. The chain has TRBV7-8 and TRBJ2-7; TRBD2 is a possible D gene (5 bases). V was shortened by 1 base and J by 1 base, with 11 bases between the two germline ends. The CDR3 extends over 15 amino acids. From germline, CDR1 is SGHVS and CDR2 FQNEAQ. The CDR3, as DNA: TGTGCCAGCAGCTTAGTGAGGGTGGGGTCCTACGAGCAGTACTTC. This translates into CASSLVRVGSYEQYF.

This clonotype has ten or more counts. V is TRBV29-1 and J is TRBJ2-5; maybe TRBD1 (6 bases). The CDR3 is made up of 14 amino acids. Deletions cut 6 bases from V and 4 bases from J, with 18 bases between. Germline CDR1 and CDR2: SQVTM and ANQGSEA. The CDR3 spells CSVVPAGVGETQYF. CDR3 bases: TGCAGCGTAGTTCCTGCAGGGGTCGGAGAGACCCAGTACTTC.

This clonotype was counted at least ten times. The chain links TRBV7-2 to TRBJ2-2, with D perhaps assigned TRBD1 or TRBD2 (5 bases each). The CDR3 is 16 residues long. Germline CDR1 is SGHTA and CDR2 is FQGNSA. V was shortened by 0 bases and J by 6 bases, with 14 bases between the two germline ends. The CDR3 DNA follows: TGTGCCAGCAGCTTAGCTAGCGTTCTGGGGGCCGGGGAGCTGTTTTTT. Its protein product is CASSLASVLGAGELFF.

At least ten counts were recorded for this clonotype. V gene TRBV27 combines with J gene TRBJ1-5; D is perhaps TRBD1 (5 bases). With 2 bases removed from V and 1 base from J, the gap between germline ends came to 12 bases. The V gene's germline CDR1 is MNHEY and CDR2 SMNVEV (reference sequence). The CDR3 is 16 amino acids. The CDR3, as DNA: TGTGCCAGCAGTTTACACTCCAGGGCGAGCAATCAGCCCCAGCATTTT. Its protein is CASSLHSRASNQPQHF.

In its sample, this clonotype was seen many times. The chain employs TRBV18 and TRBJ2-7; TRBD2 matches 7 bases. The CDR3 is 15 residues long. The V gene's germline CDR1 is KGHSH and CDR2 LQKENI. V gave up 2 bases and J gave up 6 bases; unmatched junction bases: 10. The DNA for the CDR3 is TGTGCCAGCTCACCAGACGGTGCGGGAGTCCTCGAGCAGTACTTC. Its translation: CASSPDGAGVLEQYF.

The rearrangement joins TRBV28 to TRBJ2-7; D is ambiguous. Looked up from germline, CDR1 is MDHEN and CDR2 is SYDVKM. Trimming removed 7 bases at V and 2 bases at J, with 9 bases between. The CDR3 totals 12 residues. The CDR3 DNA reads TGTGCCAGCACTTACCGAGCCTACGAGCAGTACTTC. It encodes CASTYRAYEQYF.

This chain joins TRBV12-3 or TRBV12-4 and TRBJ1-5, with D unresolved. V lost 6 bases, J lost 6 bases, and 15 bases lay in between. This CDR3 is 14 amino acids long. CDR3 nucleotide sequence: TGTGCCAGCAGACCAGGCGCCCTCTTTCAGCCCCAGCATTTT. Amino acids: CASRPGALFQPQHF.